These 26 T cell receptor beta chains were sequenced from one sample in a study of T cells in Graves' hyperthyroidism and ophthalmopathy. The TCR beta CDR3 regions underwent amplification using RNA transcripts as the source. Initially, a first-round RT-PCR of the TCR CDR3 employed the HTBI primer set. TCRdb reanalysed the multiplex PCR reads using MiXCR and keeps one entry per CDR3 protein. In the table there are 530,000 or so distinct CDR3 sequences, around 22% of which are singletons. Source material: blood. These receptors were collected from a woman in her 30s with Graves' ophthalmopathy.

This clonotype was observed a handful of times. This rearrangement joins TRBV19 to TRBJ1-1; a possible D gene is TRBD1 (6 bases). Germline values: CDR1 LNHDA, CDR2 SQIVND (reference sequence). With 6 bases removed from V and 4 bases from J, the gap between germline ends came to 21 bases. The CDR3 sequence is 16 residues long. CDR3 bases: TGTGCCAGTAGCAGGGCCGGGGACACCAGGAGCACTGAAGCTTTCTTT. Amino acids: CASSRAGDTRSTEAFF.

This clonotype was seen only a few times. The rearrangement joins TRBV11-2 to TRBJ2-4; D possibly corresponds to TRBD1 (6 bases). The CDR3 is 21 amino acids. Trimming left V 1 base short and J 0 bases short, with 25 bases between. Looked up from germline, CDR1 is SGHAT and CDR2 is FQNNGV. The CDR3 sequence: CASSLVVSRDTQGIAKNIQYF. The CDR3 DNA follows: TGTGCCAGCAGCTTAGTGGTTTCCAGGGACACGCAAGGCATAGCCAAAAACATTCAGTACTTC.

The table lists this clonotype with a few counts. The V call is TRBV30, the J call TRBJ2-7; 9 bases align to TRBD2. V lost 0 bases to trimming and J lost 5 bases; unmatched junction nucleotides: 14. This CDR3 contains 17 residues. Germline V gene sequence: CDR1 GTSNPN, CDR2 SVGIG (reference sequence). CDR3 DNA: TGTGCCTGGAGTGTTAGCGGGAGTTATACCGACTTACACGAGCAGTACTTC. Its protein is CAWSVSGSYTDLHEQYF. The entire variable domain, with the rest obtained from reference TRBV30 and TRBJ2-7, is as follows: SQTIHQWPATLVQPVGSPLSLECTVEGTSNPNLYWYRQAAGRGLQLLFYSVGIGQISSEVPQNLSASRPQDRQFILSSKKLLLSDSGFYLCAWSVSGSYTDLHEQYFGPGTRLTVT.

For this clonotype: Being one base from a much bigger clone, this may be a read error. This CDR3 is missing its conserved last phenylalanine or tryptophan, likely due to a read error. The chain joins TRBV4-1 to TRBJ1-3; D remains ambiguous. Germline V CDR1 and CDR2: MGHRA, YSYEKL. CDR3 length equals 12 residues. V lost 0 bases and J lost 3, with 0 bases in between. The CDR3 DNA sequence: TGCGCCAGCAGCCAAGATGGAAACACCATATATTTG. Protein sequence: CASSQDGNTIYL.

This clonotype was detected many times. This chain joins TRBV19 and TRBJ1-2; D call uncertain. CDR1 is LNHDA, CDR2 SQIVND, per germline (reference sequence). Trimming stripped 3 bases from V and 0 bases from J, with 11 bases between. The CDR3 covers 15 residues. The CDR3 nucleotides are TGTGCCAGTAGTATTGAAGGATTCACTAACTATGGCTACACCTTC. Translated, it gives CASSIEGFTNYGYTF.

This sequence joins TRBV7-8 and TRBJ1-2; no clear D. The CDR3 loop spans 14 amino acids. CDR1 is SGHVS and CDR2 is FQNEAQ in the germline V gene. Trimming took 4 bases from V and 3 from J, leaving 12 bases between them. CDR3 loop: CASSSRRNHYGYTF. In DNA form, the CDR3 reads TGTGCCAGCAGCTCTCGACGCAATCACTATGGCTACACCTTC.

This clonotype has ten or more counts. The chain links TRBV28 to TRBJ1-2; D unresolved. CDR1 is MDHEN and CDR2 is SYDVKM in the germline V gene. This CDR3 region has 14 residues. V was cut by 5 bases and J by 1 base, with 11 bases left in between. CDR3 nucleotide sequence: TGTGCCAGCAGTACCGGACCGCTTAACTATGGCTACACCTTC. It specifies CASSTGPLNYGYTF.

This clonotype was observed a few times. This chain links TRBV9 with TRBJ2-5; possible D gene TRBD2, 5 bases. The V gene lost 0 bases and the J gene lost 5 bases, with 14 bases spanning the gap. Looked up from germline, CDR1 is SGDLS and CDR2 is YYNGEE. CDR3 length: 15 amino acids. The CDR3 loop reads CASSVGSGRGETQYF. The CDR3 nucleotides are TGTGCCAGCAGCGTAGGTTCTGGGCGCGGGGAGACCCAGTACTTC.

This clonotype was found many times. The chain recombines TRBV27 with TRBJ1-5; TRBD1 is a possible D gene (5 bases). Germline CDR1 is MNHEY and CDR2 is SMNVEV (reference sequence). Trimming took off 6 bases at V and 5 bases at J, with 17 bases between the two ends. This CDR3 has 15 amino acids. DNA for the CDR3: TGTGCCAGCAGCATTTACTCCGGGGCCCATCAGCCCCAGCATTTT. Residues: CASSIYSGAHQPQHF.

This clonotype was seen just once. The chain's CDR3 is CSANHGQSAFF. The CDR3 bases are TGCAGTGCTAACCACGGACAATCAGCTTTCTTT. V gene TRBV20-1 combines with J gene TRBJ1-1; possibly TRBD1 for D (5 bases). CDR1 is DFQATT and CDR2 is SNEGSKA in the germline V gene (reference sequence). Trimming cost V 4 bases and J 10 bases, with 13 bases left between them. The CDR3 covers 11 residues.

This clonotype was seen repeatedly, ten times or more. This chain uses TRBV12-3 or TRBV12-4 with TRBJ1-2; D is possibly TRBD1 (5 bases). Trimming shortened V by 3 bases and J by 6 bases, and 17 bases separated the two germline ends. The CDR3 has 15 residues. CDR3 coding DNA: TGTGCCAGCAGTTTCGTCTCGCCGGGGCAGGATGGCTACACCTTC. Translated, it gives CASSFVSPGQDGYTF.

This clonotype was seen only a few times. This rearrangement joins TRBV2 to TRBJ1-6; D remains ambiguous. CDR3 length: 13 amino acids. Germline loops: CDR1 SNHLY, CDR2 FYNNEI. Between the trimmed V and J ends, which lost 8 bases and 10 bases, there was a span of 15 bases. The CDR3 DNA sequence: TGTGCCAGCTCTTTTCAGGAGCCGTCACCCCTCCACTTT. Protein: CASSFQEPSPLHF.

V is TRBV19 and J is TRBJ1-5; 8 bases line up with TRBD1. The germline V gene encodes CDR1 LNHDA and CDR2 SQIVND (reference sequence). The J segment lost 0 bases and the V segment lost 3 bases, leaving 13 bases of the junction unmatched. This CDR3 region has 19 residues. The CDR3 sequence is CASSMVLTGALYSNQPQHF. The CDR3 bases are TGTGCCAGTAGTATGGTCTTGACAGGGGCTCTTTATAGCAATCAGCCCCAGCATTTT.

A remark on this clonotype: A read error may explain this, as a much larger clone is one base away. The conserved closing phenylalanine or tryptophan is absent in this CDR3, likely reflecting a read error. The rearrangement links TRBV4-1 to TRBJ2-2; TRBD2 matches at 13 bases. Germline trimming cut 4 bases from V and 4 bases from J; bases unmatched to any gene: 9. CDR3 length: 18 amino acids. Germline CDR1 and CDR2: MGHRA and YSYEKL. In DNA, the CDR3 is TGCGCCAGCAGCCTCCTTGGACTAGCGGGGGCCAGCACCGGGGAGCTGTTTTAT. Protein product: CASSLLGLAGASTGELFY.

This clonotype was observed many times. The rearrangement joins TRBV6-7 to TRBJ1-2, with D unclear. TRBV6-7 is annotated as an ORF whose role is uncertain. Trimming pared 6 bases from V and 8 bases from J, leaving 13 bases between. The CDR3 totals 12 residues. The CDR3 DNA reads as TGTGCCAGCAGATCGATCTTGGGAGGCTACACCTTC. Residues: CASRSILGGYTF.

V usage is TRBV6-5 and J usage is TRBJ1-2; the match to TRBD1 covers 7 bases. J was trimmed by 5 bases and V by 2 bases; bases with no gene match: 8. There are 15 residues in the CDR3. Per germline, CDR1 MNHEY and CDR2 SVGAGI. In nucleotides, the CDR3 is TGTGCCAGCAGTTACACCGACAGGGTTTGGTATGGCTACACCTTC. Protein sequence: CASSYTDRVWYGYTF.

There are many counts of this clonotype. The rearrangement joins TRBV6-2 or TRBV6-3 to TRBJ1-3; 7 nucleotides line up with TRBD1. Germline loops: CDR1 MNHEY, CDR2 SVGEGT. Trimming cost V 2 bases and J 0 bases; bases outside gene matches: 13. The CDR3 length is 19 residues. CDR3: CASSYPTFGTESSGNTIYF. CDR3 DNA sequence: TGTGCCAGCAGTTACCCCACCTTCGGGACAGAAAGCTCTGGAAACACCATATATTTT.

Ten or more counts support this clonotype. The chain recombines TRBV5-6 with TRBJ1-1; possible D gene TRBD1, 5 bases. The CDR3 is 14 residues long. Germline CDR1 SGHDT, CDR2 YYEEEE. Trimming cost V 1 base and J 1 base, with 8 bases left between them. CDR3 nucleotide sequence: TGTGCCAGCAGCTTGCCGGACAAGAACACTGAAGCTTTCTTT. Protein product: CASSLPDKNTEAFF.

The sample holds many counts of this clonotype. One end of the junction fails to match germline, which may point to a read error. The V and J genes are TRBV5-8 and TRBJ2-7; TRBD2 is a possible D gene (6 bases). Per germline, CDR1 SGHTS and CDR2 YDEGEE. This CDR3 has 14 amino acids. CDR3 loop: CASSLSRDSDEQYF. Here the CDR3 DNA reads TGTGCCAGCAGCTTGTCGCGGGACTCCGACGAGCAGTACTTC.

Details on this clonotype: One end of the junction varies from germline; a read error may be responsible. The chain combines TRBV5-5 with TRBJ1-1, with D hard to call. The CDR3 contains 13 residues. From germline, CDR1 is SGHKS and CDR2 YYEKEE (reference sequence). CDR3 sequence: CASSLVTVTESFF. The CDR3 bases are TGTGCCAGCAGCTTGGTTACAGTCACTGAATCTTTCTTT.

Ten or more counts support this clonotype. As DNA, the CDR3 is TGTGCCAGCAGCTTAGAACTAGCGGGGGGGCCCGGCATTCAGTACTTC. It encodes CASSLELAGGPGIQYF. The chain employs TRBV13 and TRBJ2-4, with 13 bases fitting TRBD2. The CDR3 extends over 16 amino acids. V gave up 1 base and J gave up 9 bases; unmatched junction bases: 6. The germline V gene encodes CDR1 PRHDT and CDR2 FYEKMQ (reference sequence).

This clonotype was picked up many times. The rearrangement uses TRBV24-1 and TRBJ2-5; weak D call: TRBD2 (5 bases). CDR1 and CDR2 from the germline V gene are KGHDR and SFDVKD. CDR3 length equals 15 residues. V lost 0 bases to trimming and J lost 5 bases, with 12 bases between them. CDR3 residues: CATSDLRGNYETQYF. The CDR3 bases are TGTGCCACCAGTGATTTGCGAGGGAATTATGAGACCCAGTACTTC.

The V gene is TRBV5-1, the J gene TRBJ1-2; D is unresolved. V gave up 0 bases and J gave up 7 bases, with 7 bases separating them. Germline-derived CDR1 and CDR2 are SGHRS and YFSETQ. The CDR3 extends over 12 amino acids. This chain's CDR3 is CASSLEGPGYTF. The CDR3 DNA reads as TGCGCCAGCAGCTTGGAGGGTCCTGGCTACACCTTC.

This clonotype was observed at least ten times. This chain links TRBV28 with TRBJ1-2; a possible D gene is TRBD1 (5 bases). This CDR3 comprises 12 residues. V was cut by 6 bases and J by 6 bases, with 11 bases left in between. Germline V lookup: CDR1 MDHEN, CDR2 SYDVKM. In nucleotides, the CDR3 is TGTGCCAGCAGGGACACGGAACATGGCTACACCTTC. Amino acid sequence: CASRDTEHGYTF.

The CDR3 loop reads CASSVRADTEAFF. CDR3 nucleotides: TGTGCCAGCAGTGTTAGGGCTGACACTGAAGCTTTCTTT. V is TRBV2 and J is TRBJ1-1; D not resolved. The germline V and J ends were trimmed by 4 bases and 3 bases, with 9 bases remaining between them. The CDR3 spans 13 residues. Germline loops: CDR1 SNHLY, CDR2 FYNNEI.

CDR3 region: CAISDKGGNSPLHF. Written as DNA, the CDR3 is TGTGCCATCAGTGATAAGGGTGGAAATTCACCCCTCCACTTT. This chain connects TRBV10-3 to TRBJ1-6; D remains unclear. Trimming left V 3 bases short and J 7 bases short, with 10 bases between. The CDR3 is 14 residues long. The germline gives CDR1 ENHRY, CDR2 SYGVKD.